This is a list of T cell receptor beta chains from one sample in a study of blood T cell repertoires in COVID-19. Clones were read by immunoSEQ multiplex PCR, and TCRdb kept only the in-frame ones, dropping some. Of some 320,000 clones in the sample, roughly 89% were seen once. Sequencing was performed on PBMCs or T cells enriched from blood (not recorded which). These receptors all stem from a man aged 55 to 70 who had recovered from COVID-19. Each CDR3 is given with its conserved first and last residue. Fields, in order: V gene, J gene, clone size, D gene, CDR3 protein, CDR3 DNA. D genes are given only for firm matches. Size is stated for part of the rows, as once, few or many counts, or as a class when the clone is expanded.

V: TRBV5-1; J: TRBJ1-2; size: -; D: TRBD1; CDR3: CASSSGQGAYGYTF; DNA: TGCGCCAGCAGCTCTGGACAGGGGGCCTATGGCTACACCTTC
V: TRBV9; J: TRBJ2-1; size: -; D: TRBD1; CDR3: CASSTGQGNEQFF; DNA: TGTGCCAGCAGCACCGGACAGGGCAATGAGCAGTTCTTC
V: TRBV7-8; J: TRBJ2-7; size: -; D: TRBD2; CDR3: CASWEGLGAGEQYF; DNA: TGTGCCAGCTGGGAGGGACTAGGTGCGGGCGAGCAGTACTTC
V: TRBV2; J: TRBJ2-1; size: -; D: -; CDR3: CASSEALRSGEQFF; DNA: TGTGCCAGCAGTGAAGCGTTGCGTAGCGGTGAGCAGTTCTTC
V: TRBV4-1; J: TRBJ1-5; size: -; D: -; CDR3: CASSQEGSGNQPQHF; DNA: TGCGCCAGCAGCCAAGAGGGGTCAGGGAATCAGCCCCAGCATTTT
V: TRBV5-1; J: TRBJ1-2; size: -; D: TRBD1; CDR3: CASSPLTGGVYGYTF; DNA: TGCGCCAGCAGCCCTCTGACAGGGGGCGTTTATGGCTACACCTTC
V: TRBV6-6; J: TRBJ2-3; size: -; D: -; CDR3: CASRRTPVDGDTQYF; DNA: TGTGCCAGCAGGCGGACACCCGTGGACGGAGATACGCAGTATTTT
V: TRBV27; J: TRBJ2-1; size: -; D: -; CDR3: CASSYGAGLTYNEQFF; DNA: TGTGCCAGCAGTTATGGAGCGGGCCTTACCTACAATGAGCAGTTCTTC
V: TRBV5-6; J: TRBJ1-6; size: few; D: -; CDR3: CASSLRSARRSPLHF; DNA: TGTGCCAGCAGCTTGCGTTCCGCTAGGCGTTCACCCCTCCACTTT
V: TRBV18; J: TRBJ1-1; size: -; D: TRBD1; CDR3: CASSLRGQGGMNTEAFF; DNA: TGTGCCAGCTCACTAAGGGGACAGGGGGGCATGAACACTGAAGCTTTCTTT
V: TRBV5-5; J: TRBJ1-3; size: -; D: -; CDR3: CASSLGGNTIYF; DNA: TGTGCCAGCAGCTTGGGAGGGAACACCATATATTTT
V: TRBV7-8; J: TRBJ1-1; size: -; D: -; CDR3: CASSVPRGGPTEAFF; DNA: TGTGCCAGCAGCGTCCCGCGGGGGGGACCGACTGAAGCTTTCTTT
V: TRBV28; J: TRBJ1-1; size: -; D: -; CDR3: CASSSPALTEAFF; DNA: TGTGCCAGCTCCTCCCCTGCGCTCACTGAAGCTTTCTTT
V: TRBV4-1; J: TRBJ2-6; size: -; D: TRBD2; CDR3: CASSQDHPGGYVLTF; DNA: TGCGCCAGCAGCCAAGATCATCCGGGAGGCTACGTCCTGACTTTC
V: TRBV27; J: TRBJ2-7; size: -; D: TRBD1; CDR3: CASSLRQGQAPYEQYF; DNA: TGTGCCAGCAGTCTTCGACAGGGCCAAGCCCCCTACGAGCAGTACTTC
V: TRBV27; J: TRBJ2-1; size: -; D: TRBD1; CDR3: CASSPWTGRDNEQFF; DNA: TGTGCCAGCAGTCCATGGACAGGTCGGGACAATGAGCAGTTCTTC
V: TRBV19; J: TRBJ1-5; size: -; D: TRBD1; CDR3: CASTIMGQYSNQPQHF; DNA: TGTGCCAGTACCATTATGGGACAGTATAGCAATCAGCCCCAGCATTTT
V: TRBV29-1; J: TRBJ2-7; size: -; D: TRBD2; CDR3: CSASGTSASYEQYF; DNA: TGCAGCGCATCCGGGACTAGCGCTAGTTACGAGCAGTACTTC
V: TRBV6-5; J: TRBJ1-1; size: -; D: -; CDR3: CASSYSEEGFAFF; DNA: TGTGCCAGCAGTTACTCGGAGGAGGGGTTTGCTTTCTTT
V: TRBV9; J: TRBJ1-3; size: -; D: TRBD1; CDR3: CASSVEGQGAGNTIYF; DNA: TGTGCCAGCAGCGTAGAGGGACAGGGTGCAGGAAACACCATATATTTT
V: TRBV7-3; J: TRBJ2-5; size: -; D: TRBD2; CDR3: CASSPLAGIQETQYF; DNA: TGTGCCAGCAGCCCACTAGCGGGAATCCAAGAGACCCAGTACTTC
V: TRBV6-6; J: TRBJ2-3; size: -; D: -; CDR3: CASSYTGDTQYF; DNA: TGTGCCAGCAGTTACACGGGAGATACGCAGTATTTT
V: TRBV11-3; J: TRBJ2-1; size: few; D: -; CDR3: CASSLGIQGPTFNEQFF; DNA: TGTGCCAGCAGCTTAGGGATACAGGGCCCTACCTTTAATGAGCAGTTCTTC
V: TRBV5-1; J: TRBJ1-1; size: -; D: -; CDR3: CASSVQQGWGTEAFF; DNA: TGCGCCAGCAGCGTACAACAGGGATGGGGGACTGAAGCTTTCTTT
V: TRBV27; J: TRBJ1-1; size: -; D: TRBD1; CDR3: CASRGTGLNTEAFF; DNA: TGTGCCAGCAGGGGGACAGGCCTGAACACTGAAGCTTTCTTT
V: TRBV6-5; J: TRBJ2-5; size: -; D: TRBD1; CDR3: CASRPNRDRGETQYF; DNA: TGTGCCAGCAGACCCAACCGGGACAGGGGGGAGACCCAGTACTTC
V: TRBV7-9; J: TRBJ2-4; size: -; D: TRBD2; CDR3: CASSPTSGLAKNIQYF; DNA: TGTGCCAGCAGCCCGACTAGCGGGTTAGCCAAAAACATTCAGTACTTC
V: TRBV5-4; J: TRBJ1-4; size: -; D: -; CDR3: CASSVAGAPLEKLFF; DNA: TGTGCCAGCAGCGTTGCAGGGGCTCCTCTTGAAAAACTGTTTTTT
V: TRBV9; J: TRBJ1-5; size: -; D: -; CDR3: CASSVGHLTNQPQHF; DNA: TGTGCCAGCAGCGTAGGACATCTCACCAATCAGCCCCAGCATTTT
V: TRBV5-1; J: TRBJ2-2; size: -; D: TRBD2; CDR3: CASSLGLAVNTGELFF; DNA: TGCGCCAGCAGCTTGGGACTAGCGGTCAACACCGGGGAGCTGTTTTTT
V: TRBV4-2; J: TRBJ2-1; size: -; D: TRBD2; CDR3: CASSQVGLAGGPRDYNEQFF; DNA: TGTGCCAGCAGCCAAGTCGGACTAGCGGGAGGGCCCAGGGATTACAATGAGCAGTTCTTC
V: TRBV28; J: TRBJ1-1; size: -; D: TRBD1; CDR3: CASSPGQGSLAAFF; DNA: TGTGCCAGCAGTCCCGGACAGGGCTCCCTGGCCGCTTTCTTT
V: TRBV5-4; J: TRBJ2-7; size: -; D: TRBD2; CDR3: CASSLASGDTYEQYF; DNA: TGTGCCAGCAGCTTGGCTAGCGGGGATACCTACGAGCAGTACTTC
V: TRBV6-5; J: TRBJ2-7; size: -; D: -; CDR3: CASSYPAAREQYF; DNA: TGTGCCAGCAGTTACCCGGCGGCACGCGAGCAGTACTTC
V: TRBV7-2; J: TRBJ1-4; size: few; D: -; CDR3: CASSLARTTNEKLFF; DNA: TGTGCCAGCAGCTTAGCCAGAACAACTAATGAAAAACTGTTTTTT
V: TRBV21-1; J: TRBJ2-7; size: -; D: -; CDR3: CASSKVGQGPCISYEQYF; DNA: TGTGCCAGCAGCAAAGTGGGGCAAGGGCCGTGCATCTCCTACGAGCAGTACTTC
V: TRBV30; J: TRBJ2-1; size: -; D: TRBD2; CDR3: CAWSVGTSGNNEQFF; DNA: TGTGCCTGGAGTGTAGGGACTAGCGGTAACAATGAGCAGTTCTTC
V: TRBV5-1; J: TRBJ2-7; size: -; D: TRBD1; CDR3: CASSARQGSFAEQYF; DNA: TGCGCCAGCAGCGCCCGACAGGGTTCGTTCGCAGAGCAGTACTTC
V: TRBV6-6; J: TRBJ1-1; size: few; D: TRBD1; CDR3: CASSPLGSGGGLRKAFF; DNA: TGTGCCAGCAGTCCCCTGGGGTCAGGGGGCGGGCTGCGGAAAGCTTTCTTT